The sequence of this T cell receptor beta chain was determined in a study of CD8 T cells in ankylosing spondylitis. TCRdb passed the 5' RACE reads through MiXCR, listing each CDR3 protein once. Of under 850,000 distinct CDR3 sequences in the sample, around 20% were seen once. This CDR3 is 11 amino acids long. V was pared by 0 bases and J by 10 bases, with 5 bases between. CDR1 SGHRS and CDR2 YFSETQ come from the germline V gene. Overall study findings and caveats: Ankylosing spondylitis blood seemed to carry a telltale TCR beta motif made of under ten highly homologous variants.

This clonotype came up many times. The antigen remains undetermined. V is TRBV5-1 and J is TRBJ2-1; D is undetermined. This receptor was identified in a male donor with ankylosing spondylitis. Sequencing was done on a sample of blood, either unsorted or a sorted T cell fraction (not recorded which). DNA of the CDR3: TGCGCCAGCAGCTTGGGTCTAGAGCAGTTCTTC. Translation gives CASSLGLEQFF.